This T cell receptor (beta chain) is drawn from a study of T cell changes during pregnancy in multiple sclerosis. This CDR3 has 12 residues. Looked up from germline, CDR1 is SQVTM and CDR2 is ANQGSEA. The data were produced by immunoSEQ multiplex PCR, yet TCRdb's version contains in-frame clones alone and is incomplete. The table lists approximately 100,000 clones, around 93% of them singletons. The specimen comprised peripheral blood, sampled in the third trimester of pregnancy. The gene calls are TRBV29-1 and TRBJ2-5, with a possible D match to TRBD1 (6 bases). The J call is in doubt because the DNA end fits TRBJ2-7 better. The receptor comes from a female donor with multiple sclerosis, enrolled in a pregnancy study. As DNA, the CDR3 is TGCAGCGTCGCCGGGACACCCTACGAGCAGTACTTC. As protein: CSVAGTPYEQYF.